These 19 T cell receptor beta chains came from one sample sequenced in a study of OX40 agonist ivuxolimab in advanced cancers. Repertoires were generated with immunoSEQ multiplex PCR, while TCRdb's copy carries only in-frame clones and drops some. The sample includes nearly 80,000 clones, under 85% of them seen just once. The specimen comprised CD4+ or CD8+ T cells sorted from blood, sampled in a trial of the OX40 agonist ivuxolimab. The receptors were sampled from an adult with an advanced solid tumor such as melanoma, head and neck, liver or kidney cancer.

This chain uses TRBV18 with TRBJ1-1, with no clear D. V shed 3 bases and J shed 6 bases, with 8 bases lying between them. This CDR3 comprises 12 residues. Germline assignment: CDR1 KGHSH and CDR2 LQKENI. CDR3 bases: TGTGCCAGCTCACCGTTCCAGTCTGAAGCTTTCTTT. It translates to CASSPFQSEAFF.

The chain is built from TRBV7-9 and TRBJ2-5; D might be TRBD2 (5 bases). Trimming removed 6 bases at V and 5 bases at J, with 16 bases between. This CDR3 region has 14 residues. The germline V gene encodes CDR1 SEHNR and CDR2 FQNEAQ (reference sequence). The chain's CDR3 is CASSPRGQRETQYF. The CDR3 DNA is TGTGCCAGCAGTCCCCGCGGGCAGAGGGAGACCCAGTACTTC.

The rearrangement uses TRBV28 and TRBJ2-5; 8 positions match TRBD1. The CDR3 has 13 residues. Trimming cost V 6 bases and J 7 bases; bases outside gene matches: 7. The germline CDR1 and CDR2 sequences are MDHEN and SYDVKM. The CDR3 DNA is TGTGCCAGCAGAGGACAGGGCCTAGGGACCCAGTACTTC. Amino acid sequence: CASRGQGLGTQYF.

The rearrangement uses TRBV5-6 and TRBJ1-1, with D perhaps TRBD1 (6 bases). V was cut by 4 bases and J by 4 bases, with 11 bases left in between. The CDR3 has 13 residues. CDR1 is SGHDT and CDR2 is YYEEEE in the germline V gene. This CDR3 is CASSTGGGTEAFF. In DNA, the CDR3 is TGTGCCAGCAGCACCGGGGGCGGCACTGAAGCTTTCTTT. The full variable domain, in which reference TRBV5-6 and TRBJ1-1 provide the parts outside the CDR3, is DAGVTQSPTHLIKTRGQQVTLRCSPKSGHDTVSWYQQALGQGPQFIFQYYEEEERQRGNFPDRFSGHQFPNYSSELNVNALLLGDSALYLCASSTGGGTEAFFGQGTRLTVV.

This rearrangement joins TRBV9 to TRBJ1-1; D call uncertain. The CDR3 consists of 14 residues. Germline V lookup: CDR1 SGDLS, CDR2 YYNGEE. V gave up 4 bases and J gave up 1 base, with 11 bases separating them. In DNA form, the CDR3 reads TGTGCCAGCAGCCGTAGTCGGACGAACACTGAAGCTTTCTTT. Protein product: CASSRSRTNTEAFF.

The V call is TRBV18, the J call TRBJ2-2; the D is unclear. This CDR3 has 12 residues. CDR1 and CDR2 from the germline V gene are KGHSH and LQKENI. With 3 bases removed from V and 5 bases from J, the gap between germline ends came to 4 bases. CDR3 nucleotides: TGTGCCAGCTCACCTTCAACCGGGGAGCTGTTTTTT. This encodes CASSPSTGELFF.

The chain recombines TRBV5-6 with TRBJ2-3, with D maybe TRBD2 (5 bases). The CDR3 consists of 15 residues. Trimming left V 4 bases short and J 5 bases short, with 17 bases between. Per germline, CDR1 SGHDT and CDR2 YYEEEE. The DNA of the CDR3 is TGTGCCAGCAGCAGCCCGGAGACTCGGGGAGATACGCAGTATTTT. Protein product: CASSSPETRGDTQYF.

The chain has TRBV19 and TRBJ2-7, with D perhaps TRBD1 (6 bases). CDR3 length: 17 residues. CDR1 and CDR2 (germline): LNHDA, SQIVND (reference sequence). V lost 1 base and J 5 bases, leaving 21 bases between the germline ends. Written as DNA, the CDR3 is TGTGCCAGTAGTATAGTAGGGCAACAGGGCTCTCAGAACGAGCAGTACTTC. Protein product: CASSIVGQQGSQNEQYF.

The CDR3 region has the DNA TGTGCCAGCAGCTCCTCCTCGCACCGGGAGACCCAGTACTTC. Translation gives CASSSSSHRETQYF. The V gene is TRBV7-9, the J gene TRBJ2-5; D remains unclear. V dropped 4 bases and J dropped 5 bases, with 14 bases sitting between them. Germline V gene sequence: CDR1 SEHNR, CDR2 FQNEAQ (reference sequence). The CDR3 runs 14 residues. Combining the CDR3 with reference TRBV7-9 and TRBJ2-5 gives the whole variable domain DTGVSQNPRHKITKRGQNVTFRCDPISEHNRLYWYRQTLGQGPEFLTYFQNEAQLEKSRLLSDRFSAERPKGSFSTLEIQRTEQGDSAMYLCASSSSSHRETQYFGPGTRLLVL.

The rearrangement uses TRBV10-3 and TRBJ2-3, with 8 bases matching TRBD2. The length of the CDR3 is 14 residues. The germline CDR1 and CDR2 sequences are ENHRY and SYGVKD. Germline trimming cut 4 bases from V and 1 base from J; bases unmatched to any gene: 1. The CDR3 loop is CAISGGLGTDTQYF. CDR3 sequence (DNA): TGTGCCATCAGTGGGGGACTAGGCACAGATACGCAGTATTTT.

This chain's CDR3 is CASSSDFTDTQYF. The CDR3 nucleotides are TGTGCCAGCAGCTCGGATTTCACAGATACGCAGTATTTT. The gene calls are TRBV7-2 and TRBJ2-3; D not resolved. Germline assignment: CDR1 SGHTA and CDR2 FQGNSA. CDR3 length equals 13 residues. Between the trimmed V and J ends, which lost 4 bases and 2 bases, there was a span of 7 bases.

The chain couples TRBV19 to TRBJ2-2; D is unresolved. There are 16 residues in the CDR3. Trimming removed 5 bases from V and 0 bases from J, with 13 bases in between. Germline lookup yields CDR1 LNHDA and CDR2 SQIVND (reference sequence). In DNA, the CDR3 is TGTGCCAGTAGTCCCCGGGCGACCTCGAACACCGGGGAGCTGTTTTTT. Translated, it gives CASSPRATSNTGELFF.

The V gene is TRBV18, the J gene TRBJ1-4, with 8 bases aligning to TRBD1. V was pared by 3 bases and J by 8 bases, with 5 bases of the junction left unmatched. This CDR3 spans 14 amino acids. Germline V gives CDR1 KGHSH, CDR2 LQKENI. DNA for the CDR3: TGTGCCAGCTCACCTCCGACAGGGGAGGAAAAACTGTTTTTT. Amino acids: CASSPPTGEEKLFF.

J is TRBJ2-7 and V is TRBV12-5; 8 positions match TRBD2. Losses at the gene ends were 1 base for V and 3 bases for J; bases not matched to a gene: 8. CDR1 and CDR2 from the germline V gene are LGHNT and FRNRAP. The CDR3 length is 16 residues. The CDR3 sequence: CASGLDRSGSFYEQYF. In DNA, the CDR3 is TGTGCTAGTGGTTTGGATAGAAGCGGGAGTTTCTACGAGCAGTACTTC.

V is TRBV15 and J is TRBJ2-3, with a tentative D call TRBD2 (5 bases). Germline CDR1 LNHNV, CDR2 YYDKDF (reference sequence). Trimming left V 5 bases short and J 2 bases short, with 11 bases between. The CDR3 is 14 amino acids. The DNA of the CDR3 is TGTGCCACCAGCTTTTCCGGGGACACAGATACGCAGTATTTT. Residues: CATSFSGDTDTQYF. The variable domain in full, completed from reference TRBV15 and TRBJ2-3, reads DAMVIQNPRYQVTQFGKPVTLSCSQTLNHNVMYWYQQKSSQAPKLLFHYYDKDFNNEADTPDNFQSRRPNTSFCFLDIRSPGLGDTAMYLCATSFSGDTDTQYFGPGTRLTVL.

The chain links TRBV7-3 to TRBJ2-1; D may match TRBD1 or TRBD2 (7 bases each). CDR1 is SGHTA and CDR2 is FQGTGA in the germline V gene. Trimming shortened V by 2 bases and J by 4 bases, and 21 bases separated the two germline ends. This CDR3 region has 18 residues. The CDR3 DNA reads as TGTGCCAGCAGCTTATCCCCCCCAGGGGGGGCTTCGTACAATGAGCAGTTCTTC. Its translation: CASSLSPPGGASYNEQFF.

The chain recombines TRBV2 with TRBJ2-4; unclear D gene. The CDR3 has 15 amino acids. The V end was cut by 2 bases, the J end by 1 base, with 9 bases between. Germline values: CDR1 SNHLY, CDR2 FYNNEI. This CDR3 is CASSEKGFAKNIQYF. The CDR3 bases are TGTGCCAGCAGTGAAAAGGGATTTGCCAAAAACATTCAGTACTTC.

The chain has TRBV7-2 and TRBJ2-3, with D hard to call. The ends were cut back, 5 bases at V and 1 base at J, with 13 bases in the middle. The CDR3 consists of 15 residues. Germline CDR1 reads SGHTA; CDR2 reads FQGNSA. The CDR3 is CASSSGASRTDTQYF. The DNA of the CDR3 is TGTGCCAGCAGCAGTGGAGCGTCACGCACAGATACGCAGTATTTT.

This rearrangement joins TRBV6-1 to TRBJ2-1, with a weak D call TRBD2 (6 bases). CDR1 MNHNS and CDR2 SASEGT come from the germline V gene. CDR3 length: 16 amino acids. V gave up 3 bases and J gave up 0 bases, with 12 bases separating them. The CDR3 is CASSDPPSVSYNEQFF. CDR3 DNA sequence: TGTGCCAGCAGTGACCCCCCTAGCGTCTCCTACAATGAGCAGTTCTTC.